A selection of T cell receptor beta chains follows, all from one sample in a study of beta chain features in type 1 diabetes. Using immunoSEQ multiplex PCR, the repertoire was profiled, and TCRdb retains in-frame clones only, with some absent. This table holds over 120,000 clones, 9% to 9.5% found once. The sequencing sample was made of central memory CD4+ T cells from blood. The source is a man aged 18 to 35 in good health. The CDR3 runs from the conserved cysteine through the conserved F or W. A D gene is named only where the DNA matches it firmly. Clone size appears in some rows only: once, few, many, or a class for an expanded clone.

cdr3_length	v_call	j_call	d_call	clone_size	cdr3_aa	cdr3_nt
17	TRBV7-9	TRBJ2-7	.	few	CASSWGNGGRKPYEQYF	TGTGCCAGCAGCTGGGGAAACGGGGGGCGTAAGCCCTACGAGCAGTACTTC
16	TRBV5-6	TRBJ1-4	.	.	CASSGRWGPTNEKLFF	TGTGCCAGCAGCGGACGGTGGGGCCCAACTAATGAAAAACTGTTTTTT
15	TRBV2	TRBJ2-1	TRBD2	few	CASSDLGLGSNEQFF	TGTGCCAGCAGTGATCTGGGACTAGGCTCCAATGAGCAGTTCTTC
16	TRBV7-2	TRBJ1-3	.	.	CASSLVSPETGNTIYF	TGTGCCAGCAGCTTAGTCTCGCCTGAGACTGGAAACACCATATATTTT
13	TRBV6-6	TRBJ1-2	.	.	CASSYVGADGYTF	TGTGCCAGCAGTTACGTTGGTGCGGATGGCTACACCTTC
13	TRBV7-2	TRBJ1-1	.	few	CASSLNRVTEAFF	TGTGCCAGCAGCCTAAATAGAGTCACTGAAGCTTTCTTT
16	TRBV5-4	TRBJ1-2	.	.	CASSFGPGQINYGYTF	TGTGCCAGCAGCTTTGGACCGGGACAAATTAACTATGGCTACACCTTC
13	TRBV7-2	TRBJ2-7	.	few	CASSGGPSYEQYF	TGTGCCAGCAGCGGGGGCCCATCCTACGAGCAGTACTTC
18	TRBV18	TRBJ2-2	TRBD1	.	CASSPRSFTGGDTGELFF	TGTGCCAGCTCACCACGCAGTTTTACAGGGGGCGACACCGGGGAGCTGTTTTTT
16	TRBV6-1	TRBJ2-1	TRBD1	.	CASSDNVGQGRNEQFF	TGTGCCAGCAGTGACAATGTGGGACAGGGTCGCAATGAGCAGTTCTTC
15	TRBV7-9	TRBJ2-2	.	many	CASSSPGIRTGELFF	TGTGCCAGCAGCTCCCCCGGGATTCGCACCGGGGAGCTGTTTTTT
15	TRBV30	TRBJ2-3	.	.	CAWSPKDGGKDTQYF	TGTGCCTGGAGTCCAAAGGACGGCGGGAAGGATACGCAGTATTTT
12	TRBV2	TRBJ2-6	.	many	CASSPRQAVLTF	TGTGCCAGCAGCCCAAGACAGGCCGTCCTGACTTTC
15	TRBV4-2	TRBJ1-6	TRBD1	few	CASSQDKGTDSPLHF	TGTGCCAGCAGCCAAGATAAGGGGACAGATTCACCCCTCCACTTT
12	TRBV2	TRBJ2-5	.	few	CASSDSVETQYF	TGTGCCAGCAGTGATTCCGTTGAGACCCAGTACTTC
14	TRBV7-6	TRBJ1-5	.	.	CASSVDTTSGPQHF	TGTGCCAGCAGCGTGGACACGACAAGTGGGCCCCAGCATTTT
12	TRBV7-9	TRBJ2-7	.	.	CASSLARYEQYF	TGTGCCAGCAGCTTAGCGCGGTACGAGCAGTACTTC
14	TRBV4-2	TRBJ2-1	TRBD1	.	CASSQERGPGEQFF	TGTGCCAGCAGCCAAGAGAGGGGGCCGGGGGAGCAGTTCTTC
14	TRBV27	TRBJ1-2	.	.	CASSGSGYNYGYTF	TGTGCCAGCAGTGGGAGTGGTTATAACTATGGCTACACCTTC
14	TRBV7-2	TRBJ2-7	TRBD1	.	CASSSRDRYYEQYF	TGTGCCAGCAGCTCCCGGGACAGATACTACGAGCAGTACTTC
15	TRBV6-1	TRBJ1-2	TRBD1	.	CASSETGTANYGYTF	TGTGCCAGCAGTGAAACCGGGACAGCTAACTATGGCTACACCTTC
14	TRBV6-5	TRBJ2-3	TRBD1	few	CASSRRDRGDTQYF	TGTGCCAGCAGCCGCCGGGACAGGGGGGATACGCAGTATTTT
13	TRBV7-8	TRBJ2-1	.	few	CASSWGPPNEQFF	TGTGCCAGCAGCTGGGGGCCACCCAATGAGCAGTTCTTC
12	TRBV7-2	TRBJ2-3	.	many	CASSFQGDTQYF	TGTGCCAGCAGCTTCCAGGGGGATACGCAGTATTTT
13	TRBV30	TRBJ1-5	TRBD1	.	CAYRAGGLEPQHF	TGTGCCTACCGGGCAGGGGGCTTGGAGCCCCAGCATTTT
17	TRBV18	TRBJ1-2	TRBD1	.	CASSPVGTGDTNYGYTF	TGTGCCAGCTCACCAGTGGGGACAGGCGATACTAACTATGGCTACACCTTC
14	TRBV27	TRBJ2-5	TRBD1	.	CASSPTGNQETQYF	TGTGCCAGCAGTCCGACAGGGAACCAAGAGACCCAGTACTTC
13	TRBV2	TRBJ2-1	TRBD1	few	CASKRTGLNEQFF	TGTGCCAGCAAACGGACAGGGCTAAATGAGCAGTTCTTC
16	TRBV9	TRBJ2-5	TRBD1	few	CASSPRQGAVEETQYF	TGTGCCAGCAGCCCACGACAGGGGGCTGTTGAAGAGACCCAGTACTTC
14	TRBV5-4	TRBJ2-1	TRBD2	few	CASSLPAGGNEQFF	TGTGCCAGCAGCTTGCCGGCGGGGGGAAATGAGCAGTTCTTC
13	TRBV19	TRBJ1-4	.	few	CASRTGFKEKLFF	TGTGCCAGTCGCACAGGGTTTAAAGAAAAACTGTTTTTT
13	TRBV29-1	TRBJ1-1	TRBD1	.	CSVTGALNTEAFF	TGCAGCGTTACAGGGGCCTTGAACACTGAAGCTTTCTTT
15	TRBV27	TRBJ2-5	TRBD1	few	CASSSAGTGWKTQYF	TGTGCCAGCAGTTCAGCGGGGACAGGGTGGAAGACCCAGTACTTC
15	TRBV7-2	TRBJ2-1	.	.	CASSFPPSSYNEQFF	TGTGCCAGCAGCTTCCCGCCCAGCTCCTACAATGAGCAGTTCTTC
17	TRBV7-6	TRBJ2-7	TRBD2	few	CASSFGPAGGGSYEQYF	TGTGCCAGCAGCTTTGGGCCCGCCGGGGGGGGCTCCTACGAGCAGTACTTC
15	TRBV29-1	TRBJ2-7	.	.	CSVERRGPSSYEQYF	TGCAGCGTTGAAAGGCGGGGGCCAAGCTCCTACGAGCAGTACTTC
17	TRBV4-2	TRBJ2-3	TRBD2	.	CASSRRLAGGPADTQYF	TGTGCCAGCAGCCGTAGACTAGCGGGGGGGCCCGCAGATACGCAGTATTTT
15	TRBV7-2	TRBJ2-7	.	once	CASSKTTGPQYEQYF	TGTGCCAGCAGCAAAACCACAGGGCCACAATACGAGCAGTACTTC
13	TRBV5-4	TRBJ1-4	TRBD1	many	CASSGQGTEKLFF	TGTGCCAGCAGCGGACAGGGGACTGAAAAACTGTTTTTT
16	TRBV4-1	TRBJ1-5	.	few	CASSQGSGTGNQPQHF	TGCGCCAGCAGCCAAGGTTCAGGCACGGGCAATCAGCCCCAGCATTTT
15	TRBV6-6	TRBJ2-2	.	.	CASRAGTTNTGELFF	TGTGCCAGCAGGGCCGGGACAACGAACACCGGGGAGCTGTTTTTT
13	TRBV7-6	TRBJ2-3	.	.	CASSPTRTDTQYF	TGTGCCAGCAGCCCGACTAGAACTGATACGCAGTATTTT
15	TRBV27	TRBJ1-1	TRBD1	.	CASSKGQGADTEAFF	TGTGCCAGCAGTAAGGGACAGGGGGCCGACACTGAAGCTTTCTTT